This T cell receptor beta chain was retrieved from a study of cytomegalovirus exposure and HLA in healthy donors. About the study: Earlier, some 170 million T cells were analyzed, and fewer than 120 million unique TCR beta sequences were found among them.

PCR involved 60 Vbeta and 13 Jbeta primers. This table comes from immunoSEQ multiplex PCR, and its TCRdb copy is limited to in-frame clones, with some not included. Among approximately 100,000 clones listed, roughly 70% were seen once. Comment on this clone: The antigen is undetermined.

The V and J ends lost 3 bases and 5 bases respectively, with 13 bases between them. Germline V gives CDR1 SGHTA, CDR2 FQGNSA. There are 14 residues in the CDR3. The study, taken as a whole, reports: Reportedly, cytomegalovirus status was diagnosed with high sensitivity and specificity. The study carried out a later analysis of TCR beta sequences. It associated around 17,000 of them with specific HLA alleles at a false discovery rate of 0.05. The study labeled 164 TCR beta chains cytomegalovirus-associated.

The chain carries TRBV7-2 and TRBJ2-5, with D tentatively TRBD2 (7 bases). The TCR comes from a man aged 45-65 years in good health and CMV-seronegative. Input material: PBMCs. CDR3 nucleotides: TGTGCCAGCAGCTTTGGAGGGGGGGCGGAGACCCAGTACTTC. Translation gives CASSFGGGAETQYF.